The rows below give T cell receptor beta chains drawn from one sample of a study of cytomegalovirus exposure and HLA in healthy donors. Some clones are missing from TCRdb's copy, which holds only in-frame ones; the method was immunoSEQ multiplex PCR. The table includes 100,000 to 150,000 clones, 73% detected once. Sequenced material: PBMCs. The receptors here all came from a man aged 55-75 years in good health and CMV-seropositive. Each CDR3 is given with its conserved first and last residue. The order of the fields is D gene, J gene, clone size, CDR3 length, V gene, CDR3 DNA, CDR3 protein. D genes are given only for firm matches. Clone size is not always given. Where it is, it says once, few, many or a class for expanded clones.

. TRBJ2-5 . 14 TRBV6-6 TGTGCCAGCAGTTACTCCCCAATGCAGGCCCCCCAGTACTTC CASSYSPMQAPQYF
. TRBJ1-2 few 15 TRBV5-1 TGCGCCAGCAGCTTGGAGGCAGGGCGAGTTGTGGGCTACACCTTC CASSLEAGRVVGYTF
TRBD1 TRBJ2-7 . 15 TRBV6-1 TGTGCCAGCACCGAAGGTATCGACAGGGCCAACGAGCAGTACTTC CASTEGIDRANEQYF
TRBD1 TRBJ2-7 . 14 TRBV5-1 TGCGCCAGCAGCTTGGAAGGGGGCGGAGACGAGCAGTACTTC CASSLEGGGDEQYF
TRBD1 TRBJ1-1 . 14 TRBV7-6 TGTGCCAGCAGCTCGGGGACAGGGCCAACTGAAGCTTTCTTT CASSSGTGPTEAFF
TRBD2 TRBJ2-5 . 15 TRBV11-3 TGTGCCAGCAGCTTAATAGCGGGGGAGCAAGAGACCCAGTACTTC CASSLIAGEQETQYF
TRBD1 TRBJ1-2 . 15 TRBV7-3 TGTGCCAGCAGCCCGGGACAGGGGGCCAACTATGGCTACACCTTC CASSPGQGANYGYTF
. TRBJ1-1 . 15 TRBV6-5 TGTGCCAGCAGCCCTGGGGGGGGGACGGGCACTGAAGCTTTCTTT CASSPGGGTGTEAFF
TRBD1 TRBJ1-6 . 13 TRBV30 TGTGCTTCCTCGGACAGGGTAGAATCACCCCTCCACTTT CASSDRVESPLHF
TRBD2 TRBJ2-1 . 16 TRBV2 TGTGCCAGCGACCCTTGGACTAGCGGGGGAGTCGATGAGCAGTTCTTC CASDPWTSGGVDEQFF
. TRBJ2-7 . 14 TRBV10-3 TGTGCCATCACTCAGGGGCGCGACGCCGACGAGCAGTACTTC CAITQGRDADEQYF
TRBD1 TRBJ2-7 . 15 TRBV28 TGTGCCAGCAGTGCGCACCGGGACAGGTCCCACGAGCAGTACTTC CASSAHRDRSHEQYF
. TRBJ2-3 . 15 TRBV6-1 TGTGCCAGCAGGCGATGGGGGCCGGACACAGATACGCAGTATTTT CASRRWGPDTDTQYF
. TRBJ1-4 . 13 TRBV30 TGTGCCTGGAGTAGCAGGGTGTTCGAAAAACTGTTTTTT CAWSSRVFEKLFF
TRBD1 TRBJ2-3 . 14 TRBV2 TGTGCCAGCAGAGACGGACAGGCTGGGGATACGCAGTATTTT CASRDGQAGDTQYF
. TRBJ1-3 . 16 TRBV23-1 TGCGCCAGCAGTCCTCCAGGGGCGATCTCTGGAAACACCATATATTTT CASSPPGAISGNTIYF
TRBD1 TRBJ1-2 few 15 TRBV4-2 TGTGCCAGCAGCCTTGAGAAGGGACAGAACTATGGCTACACCTTC CASSLEKGQNYGYTF
. TRBJ2-7 . 14 TRBV16 TGTGCCAGCAGCCCGGGGGAGTTATTCTACGAGCAGTACTTC CASSPGELFYEQYF
. TRBJ1-1 few 15 TRBV5-1 TGCGCCAGCAGCTTGGCGCAAGGGGGGGGAACTGAAGCTTTCTTT CASSLAQGGGTEAFF
. TRBJ2-2 . 13 TRBV27 TGTGCCAGCAGTCCCCCCTACACCGGGGAGCTGTTTTTT CASSPPYTGELFF
TRBD1 TRBJ1-2 . 14 TRBV29-1 TGCAGCGTTGGTAGGGACAGGGGGTATTCTGGCTACACCTTC CSVGRDRGYSGYTF
. TRBJ1-1 few 13 TRBV11-2 TGTGCCAGCAGCTTAGCAGAAACCACTGAAGCTTTCTTT CASSLAETTEAFF
. TRBJ1-3 . 12 TRBV28 TGTGCCAGCAGTTTGTTACAGAACACCATATATTTT CASSLLQNTIYF
TRBD1 TRBJ1-5 . 14 TRBV7-8 TGTGCCACCTCGGACAGGACTCGCAATCAGCCCCAGCATTTT CATSDRTRNQPQHF
TRBD1 TRBJ2-6 . 17 TRBV5-1 TGCGCCAGCAGCATCCAGACAGGGTTCTCTGGGGCCAACGTCCTGACTTTC CASSIQTGFSGANVLTF
. TRBJ2-3 . 12 TRBV7-3 TGTGCCAGCAGCTCCGGACTTCGTACGCAGTATTTT CASSSGLRTQYF
. TRBJ1-6 few 15 TRBV5-6 TGTGCCAGCAGGTACAGAGGGAGTTATAATTCACCCCTCCACTTT CASRYRGSYNSPLHF
TRBD2 TRBJ2-5 once 16 TRBV5-1 TGCGCCAGCAGCTTGGGCACGGGACTAGCGGCGGAGACCCAGTACTTC CASSLGTGLAAETQYF
TRBD1 TRBJ2-2 once 14 TRBV2 TGTGCCAGCAGCGGACAGGGAAACACCGGGGAGCTGTTTTTT CASSGQGNTGELFF
TRBD1 TRBJ2-7 many 16 TRBV5-1 TGCGCCAGCAGCTGGACAGGGGGCCTCAGCTCCTACGAGCAGTACTTC CASSWTGGLSSYEQYF
TRBD1 TRBJ1-4 . 14 TRBV28 TGTGCCAGCAGTTTAAACCGGGACAGGGGAGAACTGTTTTTT CASSLNRDRGELFF
TRBD1 TRBJ1-5 . 12 TRBV2 TGTGCCAGCAACCGACAGGGACAGCCCCAGCATTTT CASNRQGQPQHF
. TRBJ2-6 . 20 TRBV27 TGTGCCAGCAGATCCCATCTCCGGTACAGGTCCTCCTCTGGGGCCAACGTCCTGACTTTC CASRSHLRYRSSSGANVLTF
. TRBJ2-2 . 13 TRBV10-1 TGCGCCAGCGGGGGCTCGGGCACCGGGGAGCTGTTTTTT CASGGSGTGELFF
. TRBJ1-3 . 12 TRBV10-3 TGTGCCACCAGTCCTCTGGGAAACACCATATATTTT CATSPLGNTIYF
TRBD2 TRBJ2-3 . 14 TRBV19 TGTGCCAGTAGTCGGGGGGGCACGGCAGATACGCAGTATTTT CASSRGGTADTQYF
TRBD1 TRBJ1-2 few 14 TRBV6-1 TGTGCCAGCAGTCCTATCGGACAGGGAGATGGCTACACCTTC CASSPIGQGDGYTF
. TRBJ1-5 . 13 TRBV27 TGTGCCAGCAGCGGGGGGAACAATCAGCCCCAGCATTTT CASSGGNNQPQHF
. TRBJ1-4 . 15 TRBV6-5 TGTGCCAGCAGTTACTCATCAGGGTCTAATGAAAAACTGTTTTTT CASSYSSGSNEKLFF
. TRBJ2-2 few 14 TRBV5-1 TGCGCCAGCAGCTTACAGGGAAATATTGGGGAGCTGTTTTTT CASSLQGNIGELFF
TRBD1 TRBJ1-6 . 16 TRBV6-5 TGTGCCAGCAGTTACTCAACAGGGGGGGATAATTCACCCCTCCACTTT CASSYSTGGDNSPLHF
. TRBJ2-1 . 13 TRBV7-3 TGTGCCAGCAGCTTATCCAGTTACAATGAGCAGTTCTTC CASSLSSYNEQFF
TRBD2 TRBJ2-3 . 16 TRBV5-1 TGCGCCAGCAGCCCCGGGACTAGCGTGGGCACAGATACGCAGTATTTT CASSPGTSVGTDTQYF
. TRBJ2-1 . 15 TRBV7-9 TGTGCCAGCAGGAAGACTAGTTCCTTGGGCAATGAGCAGTTCTTC CASRKTSSLGNEQFF
. TRBJ2-7 few 14 TRBV18 TGTGCCAGCTCACCGACGGATTATGATAGCCAGCAGTACTTC CASSPTDYDSQQYF
. TRBJ2-7 . 15 TRBV5-4 TGTGCCAGCAGCTTAGGACAGTCGATCTCCTACGAGCAGTACTTC CASSLGQSISYEQYF
. TRBJ2-2 . 14 TRBV30 TGTGCCTCGTCTCGGGTAGCTTTGAGCGGGGAGCTGTTTTTT CASSRVALSGELFF
TRBD1 TRBJ2-2 . 14 TRBV6-5 TGTGCCAGCAGCAGACAGGGAGTAACCGGGGAGCTGTTTTTT CASSRQGVTGELFF
TRBD1 TRBJ1-2 . 14 TRBV7-9 TGTGCCAGCAGCGGTGGGACAGACAACTATGGCTACACCTTC CASSGGTDNYGYTF
. TRBJ2-7 once 11 TRBV28 TGTGCCAGCAGTTTTCGCTACGAGCAGTACTTC CASSFRYEQYF
. TRBJ1-5 . 15 TRBV11-2 TGTGCCAGCAGCTTAGGGGCGGGGTCGGGTCAGCCCCAGCATTTT CASSLGAGSGQPQHF
. TRBJ2-3 few 15 TRBV5-4 TGTGCCAGCAGCTTTAAGTTTGGCAACACAGATACGCAGTATTTT CASSFKFGNTDTQYF
. TRBJ1-6 few 14 TRBV14 TGTGCCAGCAGCCAAGGAGGTCGGGATTCACCCCTCCACTTT CASSQGGRDSPLHF